Below are 17 T cell receptor beta chains sequenced from a single sample in a study of T-cell reconstitution after alpha-beta-depleted transplantation in children. Using unique molecular identifiers, the investigators prepared the TCRbeta library. TCRdb used MiXCR to reprocess the PCR reads, holding one entry per CDR3 protein. Among roughly 500,000 distinct CDR3 sequences listed, around 18% were seen once. This sample comprised PBMCs from the stem cell graft donor, obtained from the stem cell graft. The receptor source for this set is a human donor who donated a stem cell graft to a child with acute lymphoblastic leukemia.

V is TRBV5-1 and J is TRBJ2-7; perhaps TRBD1 as D (6 bases). The V gene lost 7 bases and the J gene lost 4 bases, with 18 bases spanning the gap. The CDR3 loop spans 14 amino acids. Germline V gene sequence: CDR1 SGHRS, CDR2 YFSETQ. CDR3: CASRTPGHFYEQYF. CDR3 DNA sequence: TGCGCCAGCCGTACCCCGGGACATTTTTACGAGCAGTACTTC.

This clonotype showed up many times. The gene calls are TRBV25-1 and TRBJ2-7, with 16 bases aligning to TRBD2. The trim removed 5 bases at V and 7 bases at J, leaving 5 bases unmatched. Looked up from germline, CDR1 is MGHDK and CDR2 is SYGVNS. The CDR3 runs 15 residues. CDR3 bases: TGTGCCAGCAGTCTAGGGACTAGCGGGAGGGGGGAGCAGTACTTC. As protein: CASSLGTSGRGEQYF.

There are a few counts of this clonotype. The genes are TRBV6-5 and TRBJ2-3, with 10 bases lining up with TRBD2. The germline V gene has CDR1 MNHEY and CDR2 SVGAGI. V gave up 2 bases and J gave up 2 bases; unmatched junction bases: 10. The CDR3 is made up of 18 amino acids. CDR3 DNA sequence: TGTGCCAGCAGTTACGGCGCCCCGGGACTAGCGTCCACAGATACGCAGTATTTT. Translated, it gives CASSYGAPGLASTDTQYF.

This clonotype has only one observation. A much larger clone differs from this one at a single base, so this may be a read error. The CDR3: CCAGTAGGDLNTQYF. The CDR3 DNA reads as TGCTGTGCTGGTACAGCGGGAGGGGATCTAAATACGCAGTATTTT. J is TRBJ2-3 and V is TRBV20-1, with 10 bases fitting TRBD2. Germline V gene lookup returns CDR1 DFQATT and CDR2 SNEGSKA (reference sequence). The CDR3 is 15 amino acids.

The J gene is TRBJ2-1, the V gene TRBV19; 7 nucleotides match TRBD1. The CDR3 length is 19 residues. Germline V gene sequence: CDR1 LNHDA, CDR2 SQIVND (reference sequence). The junction had 18 bases not matched to a gene; V was cut back by 6 bases and J by 1 base. CDR3 sequence: CASSSNLDFDRVSYNEQFF. The CDR3 DNA reads as TGTGCCAGTAGCTCCAATCTCGATTTCGACAGGGTTTCCTACAATGAGCAGTTCTTC.

J is TRBJ1-1 and V is TRBV6-2 or TRBV6-3, with 7 positions matching TRBD1. The V gene end was trimmed by 1 base and the J gene end by 3 bases; junction bases not matched to a gene: 5. Per the germline V gene, CDR1 is MNHEY and CDR2 is SVGEGT. The CDR3 covers 15 residues. The DNA for the CDR3 is TGTGCCAGCAGTTACTACAGGGGAGGATACACTGAAGCTTTCTTT. This translates into CASSYYRGGYTEAFF.

This clonotype was counted between two and nine times. The rearrangement joins TRBV7-9 to TRBJ2-7, with D unclear. This CDR3 contains 12 residues. V lost 4 bases and J lost 4, with 8 bases in between. Germline-derived CDR1 and CDR2 are SEHNR and FQNEAQ (reference sequence). The CDR3 sequence is CASSSLEYEQYF. The CDR3 nucleotides read TGTGCCAGCAGCTCTCTGGAGTACGAGCAGTACTTC.

This chain uses TRBV5-1 with TRBJ2-2, with D possibly TRBD2 on 7 matching bases. The length of the CDR3 is 15 residues. CDR1 and CDR2 from the germline V gene are SGHRS and YFSETQ. Trimming removed 5 bases from V and 4 bases from J, with 15 bases in between. The CDR3 nucleotides are TGCGCCAGCAGTTGGGGGGGCGCTATCACCGGGGAGCTGTTTTTT. Its protein is CASSWGGAITGELFF.

This sequence joins TRBV3-1 and TRBJ1-3; D is unclear. CDR3 size: 13 residues. With 0 bases removed from V and 9 bases from J, the gap between germline ends came to 9 bases. Germline assignment: CDR1 LGHDT and CDR2 YNNKEL (reference sequence). CDR3 sequence (DNA): TGTGCCAGCAGCCAAGACCCGGAGAGCACCATATATTTT. Its translation is CASSQDPESTIYF. The full variable domain, with the rest looked up from reference TRBV3-1 and TRBJ1-3, is DTAVSQTPKYLVTQMGNDKSIKCEQNLGHDTMYWYKQDSKKFLKIMFSYNNKELIINETVPNRFSPKSPDKAHLNLHINSLELGDSAVYFCASSQDPESTIYFGEGSWLTVV.

The chain combines TRBV7-6 with TRBJ1-1; possibly TRBD1 for D (5 bases). The CDR3 runs to 13 residues. The germline gives CDR1 SGHVS, CDR2 FNYEAQ. The V end lost 5 bases, the J end lost 8 bases, and 15 bases lay between the germline ends. The CDR3 DNA sequence: TGTGCCAGCAGCCGAGGGGTACAGGACGAAGCTTTCTTT. Its translation: CASSRGVQDEAFF.

This chain links TRBV24-1 with TRBJ2-1; D is undetermined. Deletions cut 4 bases from V and 4 bases from J, with 22 bases between. CDR1 is KGHDR, CDR2 SFDVKD, per germline. This CDR3 region has 18 residues. CDR3 protein: CATSDPRVSPANYNEQFF. The CDR3 DNA reads as TGTGCCACCAGTGACCCACGGGTCAGCCCAGCCAATTACAATGAGCAGTTCTTC.

This clonotype was detected once. V gene TRBV20-1 combines with J gene TRBJ2-1, with TRBD2 matching over 9 bases. V trimming: 5 bases; J trimming: 9 bases; junction bases outside the gene matches: 14. The CDR3 contains 15 residues. Germline lookup yields CDR1 DFQATT and CDR2 SNEGSKA (reference sequence). CDR3 sequence reads: CSAAGVSGSGSEQFF. The DNA for the CDR3 is TGCAGTGCTGCGGGGGTTAGCGGGAGCGGGAGTGAGCAGTTCTTC.

This clonotype was found a few times. The chain combines TRBV14 with TRBJ2-3; D remains unclear. The ends were cut back, 1 base at V and 0 bases at J, with 11 bases in the middle. CDR3 length: 16 amino acids. CDR1 is SGHDN, CDR2 FVKESK, per germline. In nucleotides, the CDR3 is TGTGCCAGCAGCCAAGCGGTGCGTTTAAGCACAGATACGCAGTATTTT. Translating gives CASSQAVRLSTDTQYF. The full variable domain, with the rest looked up from reference TRBV14 and TRBJ2-3, is EAGVTQFPSHSVIEKGQTVTLRCDPISGHDNLYWYRRVMGKEIKFLLHFVKESKQDESGMPNNRFLAERTGGTYSTLKVQPAELEDSGVYFCASSQAVRLSTDTQYFGPGTRLTVL.

This sequence joins TRBV6-5 and TRBJ2-3; 8 bases fit TRBD2. Germline CDR1 is MNHEY and CDR2 is SVGAGI. V lost 2 bases, J lost 6 bases, and 19 bases stayed unmatched. The CDR3 loop spans 19 amino acids. The CDR3 loop is CASSYAEGLAGDWGDTQYF. CDR3 nucleotide sequence: TGTGCCAGCAGTTACGCCGAGGGGCTAGCGGGCGATTGGGGGGATACGCAGTATTTT.

There are a few counts of this clonotype. V and J are TRBV6-6 and TRBJ2-7; D is possibly TRBD1 or TRBD2 (5 bases each). This CDR3 comprises 12 residues. CDR1 is MNHNY, CDR2 SVGAGI, per germline (reference sequence). The V and J ends lost 4 bases and 6 bases respectively, with 10 bases between them. In nucleotides, the CDR3 is TGTGCCAGCAGTTCCGGGACGTCCGAGCAGTACTTC. Translation: CASSSGTSEQYF.

The J gene is TRBJ2-7, the V gene TRBV27; D may be TRBD1 (6 bases). The length of the CDR3 is 14 residues. V was pared by 3 bases and J by 5 bases, with 14 bases between. Germline CDR1 and CDR2: MNHEY and SMNVEV (reference sequence). CDR3 residues: CASSFGRGYNEQYF. The CDR3 DNA follows: TGTGCCAGCAGTTTCGGAAGGGGGTACAACGAGCAGTACTTC.

This clonotype occurred a few times. The gene calls are TRBV7-9 and TRBJ1-1, with D perhaps TRBD1 (5 bases). Trimming shortened V by 1 base and J by 11 bases, and 11 bases separated the two germline ends. The CDR3 extends over 12 amino acids. CDR1 is SEHNR and CDR2 is FQNEAQ in the germline V gene (reference sequence). CDR3 protein: CASSLEGVAAFF. Here the CDR3 DNA reads TGTGCCAGCAGCTTAGAAGGGGTTGCGGCTTTCTTT. Looking up the rest from reference TRBV7-9 and TRBJ1-1 gives the full variable domain: DTGVSQNPRHKITKRGQNVTFRCDPISEHNRLYWYRQTLGQGPEFLTYFQNEAQLEKSRLLSDRFSAERPKGSFSTLEIQRTEQGDSAMYLCASSLEGVAAFFGQGTRLTVV.